A single sample is the source of the 2 T cell receptor beta chains below, sequenced in a study of blood T cells in healthy people across ages. Sample-barcoded 5' priming and a J-beta primer mix drove a second PCR of roughly 6 to 12 cycles. TCRdb reanalysed the 5' RACE reads using MiXCR and keeps one entry per CDR3 protein. The data hold more than 700,000 distinct CDR3 sequences, with around 50% observed a single time. Sequencing input: blood. These receptor sequences come from a man older than 75 in good health.

This clonotype was counted a few times. V and J are TRBV29-1 and TRBJ2-3; D is possibly TRBD2 (6 bases). Germline V gene sequence: CDR1 SQVTM, CDR2 ANQGSEA. This CDR3 contains 16 residues. The V and J ends lost 1 base and 4 bases respectively, with 18 bases between them. The CDR3 region is CSVEGLLDGSADTQYF. Written as DNA, the CDR3 is TGCAGCGTTGAAGGACTTCTGGACGGGAGTGCAGATACGCAGTATTTT.

The chain is built from TRBV21-1 and TRBJ2-3; the table calls TRBD2, which could not be checked here. TRBV21-1 is a pseudogene locus. The CDR3 extends over 17 amino acids. This CDR3 is CASSSPGLPISTDTQYF. CDR3 DNA sequence: TGTGCCAGCAGTTCTCCGGGACTACCAATCTCCACAGATACGCAGTATTTT.